This T cell receptor (beta chain) emerged from a study of blood T cell repertoires in COVID-19. CDR1 and CDR2 (germline): KGHSH, LQKENI. This CDR3 is built from 14 residues. V lost 3 bases to trimming and J lost 0 bases, with 8 bases between them. Libraries were prepared by immunoSEQ multiplex PCR; TCRdb keeps only in-frame clonotypes and omits some of them. The sample lists 250,000 or so clones; approximately 81% were seen once. Sequences were obtained from PBMCs or T cells enriched from blood (not recorded which). This sequence originates from a woman aged 45-65 years who had been exposed to COVID-19. The gene calls are TRBV18 and TRBJ1-1; D remains ambiguous. The CDR3, as DNA: TGTGCCAGCTCACCTAGTGCGTTGAACACTGAAGCTTTCTTT. Its translation: CASSPSALNTEAFF.